These 27 T cell receptor beta chains were all obtained from the same sample, sequenced in a study of blood T cells in healthy people across ages. The use of a sample-barcoded 5' primer and a J-beta primer mix characterized a second PCR of roughly 7 to 12 cycles. TCRdb used MiXCR to reprocess the 5' RACE reads, holding one entry per CDR3 protein. The top ten hold 23% of the sample, which has some 1,800,000 distinct CDR3 sequences, more than 35% seen once. Specimen: blood. Receptors were obtained from a human donor in good health.

There are a few counts of this clonotype. The chain links TRBV11-1 to TRBJ1-2; maybe TRBD1 (5 bases). Germline CDR1 SGHAT, CDR2 FQDESV (reference sequence). V gave up 3 bases and J gave up 8 bases, with 13 bases separating them. The CDR3 extends over 13 amino acids. The CDR3 here is CASSFTGVGGYTF. DNA for the CDR3: TGTGCCAGCAGCTTTACGGGGGTAGGAGGCTACACCTTC.

This clonotype came up a few times. Just one base apart from a much larger clone, this may be a read error. The chain carries TRBV19 and TRBJ2-3; D unclear. The germline V and J ends were trimmed by 5 bases and 1 base, with 13 bases remaining between them. The germline V gene has CDR1 LNHDA and CDR2 SQIVND (reference sequence). The CDR3 runs 15 residues. In DNA, the CDR3 is TGTGCCAGTAGTCGACGAGCGAGAGGCACAGATACGCAGTATTTT. Translating it yields CASSRRARGTDTQYF. Using reference TRBV19 and TRBJ2-3 for the parts outside the CDR3, the full variable domain is DGGITQSPKYLFRKEGQNVTLSCEQNLNHDAMYWYRQDPGQGLRLIYYSQIVNDFQKGDIAEGYSVSREKKESFPLTVTSAQKNPTAFYLCASSRRARGTDTQYFGPGTRLTVL.

The table lists this clonotype with a few counts. This rearrangement joins TRBV20-1 to TRBJ1-1; a weak D match, TRBD1 (5 bases). CDR3 length: 13 residues. CDR1 and CDR2 from the germline V gene are DFQATT and SNEGSKA (reference sequence). V gave up 4 bases and J gave up 6 bases, with 15 bases separating them. The DNA of the CDR3 is TGCAGTGCTACTACTCAACGGGACTCTGAAGCTTTCTTT. It is translated as CSATTQRDSEAFF.

This clonotype was seen once. The chain is built from TRBV6-2 or TRBV6-3 and TRBJ2-7; 11 bases are a match to TRBD1. There are 14 residues in the CDR3. Germline CDR1 is MNHEY and CDR2 is SVGEGT. The ends lost 1 base at V and 6 bases at J; junction bases unmatched: 2. CDR3 residues: CASSYLDRGREQYF. The CDR3 bases are TGTGCCAGCAGTTACTTGGACAGGGGGCGCGAGCAGTACTTC.

Only a few counts were recorded for this clonotype. V and J are TRBV3-1 and TRBJ2-5; 9 bases fit TRBD2. V lost 4 bases, J lost 5 bases, and 8 bases stayed unmatched. Germline V gives CDR1 LGHDT, CDR2 YNNKEL (reference sequence). This CDR3 has 15 amino acids. For the CDR3, the DNA is TGTGCCAGCAGCCCGACGGGACTAGCTAGGGAGACCCAGTACTTC. This gives the protein CASSPTGLARETQYF.

Worth noting for this clonotype: The junction departs from germline at one end; a sequencing error may be responsible. This rearrangement joins TRBV7-8 to TRBJ2-5; TRBD2 agrees at 14 bases. The CDR3 extends over 17 amino acids. Germline V CDR1 and CDR2: SGHVS, FQNEAQ. Written as DNA, the CDR3 is TGTGTCAGCAGCTCGGGACTAGCGGGGGCAGCTTGGGAGACCCAGTACTTC. Protein product: CVSSSGLAGAAWETQYF.

This clonotype occurred many times. The chain carries TRBV29-1 and TRBJ2-3; D unresolved. Germline V gene sequence: CDR1 SQVTM, CDR2 ANQGSEA. CDR3 length: 11 residues. V shed 6 bases and J shed 4 bases, with 8 bases lying between them. CDR3 in amino acids: CSVVEPDTQYF. The CDR3 DNA reads as TGCAGCGTAGTGGAACCAGATACGCAGTATTTT.

This clonotype turned up a few times. The chain joins TRBV15 to TRBJ1-4; TRBD1 matches 7 bases. This CDR3 has 13 amino acids. Per the germline V gene, CDR1 is LNHNV and CDR2 is YYDKDF (reference sequence). J was trimmed by 4 bases and V by 8 bases; bases with no gene match: 4. The CDR3 spells CATEGDSNEKLFF. The CDR3, as DNA: TGTGCCACCGAGGGGGACAGTAATGAAAAACTGTTTTTT.

The chain employs TRBV7-9 and TRBJ2-5, with a weak D call TRBD1 (7 bases). The CDR3 contains 15 residues. Trimming took off 3 bases at V and 1 base at J, with 12 bases between the two ends. Germline V gene lookup returns CDR1 SEHNR and CDR2 FQNEAQ (reference sequence). For the CDR3, the DNA is TGTGCCAGCAGCTTCCGCGGGACAGCCCAAGAGACCCAGTACTTC. Translated: CASSFRGTAQETQYF.

This clonotype was detected ten times or more. The V call is TRBV20-1, the J call TRBJ2-5; 13 positions agree with TRBD2. Germline lookup yields CDR1 DFQATT and CDR2 SNEGSKA (reference sequence). This CDR3 contains 17 residues. V was clipped by 6 bases and J by 5 bases; unmatched bases: 15. CDR3 nucleotide sequence: TGCAGTGCCAGATTAGGGACTAGCGGGGCCCGCAGGGAGACCCAGTACTTC. This encodes CSARLGTSGARRETQYF.

In this sample, this clonotype turned up a few times. V gene TRBV12-5 combines with J gene TRBJ1-1, with 8 bases that match TRBD1. The CDR3 loop spans 17 amino acids. With 2 bases clipped from V and 2 bases from J, the junction kept 10 bases outside the gene matches. Germline CDR1 is LGHNT and CDR2 is FRNRAP. CDR3 in DNA: TGTGCTAGTGGTTTGTCAATCGACAGGGGCTTAAACACTGAAGCTTTCTTT. This codes for CASGLSIDRGLNTEAFF. Based on the CDR3 plus reference TRBV12-5 and TRBJ1-1, the full variable domain is DARVTQTPRHKVTEMGQEVTMRCQPILGHNTVFWYRQTMMQGLELLAYFRNRAPLDDSGMPKDRFSAEMPDATLATLKIQPSEPRDSAVYFCASGLSIDRGLNTEAFFGQGTRLTVV.

This clonotype has a handful of counts. At one of its ends the junction is not consistent with the germline gene, which may arise from a read error. The chain has TRBV29-1 and TRBJ2-5; D possibly corresponds to TRBD2 (5 bases). In germline, CDR1 is SQVTM, CDR2 ANQGSEA. The CDR3 is 13 amino acids. For the CDR3, the DNA is TGCAACGTTGGAGGAGTTGTCCAAGAGACCCAGTACTTC. Its protein product is CNVGGVVQETQYF.

The J gene is TRBJ1-2, the V gene TRBV7-2, with D tentatively TRBD1 (5 bases). The V end lost 3 bases, the J end lost 8 bases, and 16 bases lay between the germline ends. This CDR3 has 14 residues. Germline V gene lookup returns CDR1 SGHTA and CDR2 FQGNSA. The CDR3 nucleotides are TGTGCCAGCAGCTTTACTGGGACCGCGCAGGGCTACACCTTC. Protein: CASSFTGTAQGYTF.

The V call is TRBV20-1, the J call TRBJ1-1; no clear D gene. The V end was cut by 3 bases, the J end by 0 bases, with 11 bases between. The V gene's germline CDR1 is DFQATT and CDR2 SNEGSKA (reference sequence). CDR3 size: 14 residues. The chain's CDR3 is CSASPRPMNTEAFF. In DNA form, the CDR3 reads TGCAGTGCTAGCCCTAGGCCAATGAACACTGAAGCTTTCTTT.

A few counts support this clonotype. The V gene is TRBV28, the J gene TRBJ2-3; D remains ambiguous. There are 16 residues in the CDR3. Trimming shortened V by 2 bases and J by 2 bases, and 14 bases separated the two germline ends. Germline loops: CDR1 MDHEN, CDR2 SYDVKM. CDR3 nucleotides: TGTGCCAGCAGTTTAAGTTCGGTGGAAGCCACAGATACGCAGTATTTT. Its protein product is CASSLSSVEATDTQYF.

V and J are TRBV7-2 and TRBJ1-1; D possibly corresponds to TRBD1 (5 bases). The CDR3 runs 15 residues. The germline V gene has CDR1 SGHTA and CDR2 FQGNSA. Between the trimmed V and J ends, which lost 5 bases and 1 base, there was a span of 14 bases. CDR3 nucleotides: TGTGCCAGCAGCCCAGACGGGGGAGCGAACACTGAAGCTTTCTTT. It encodes CASSPDGGANTEAFF.

The chain uses TRBV20-1 and TRBJ2-7; TRBD2 matches at 8 bases. The J segment lost 0 bases and the V segment lost 1 base, leaving 17 bases of the junction unmatched. This CDR3 is 19 amino acids long. CDR1 and CDR2 from the germline V gene are DFQATT and SNEGSKA (reference sequence). CDR3 residues: CSARGASGLAGWSSYEQYF. In DNA form, the CDR3 reads TGCAGTGCTAGAGGCGCTTCGGGGTTAGCGGGGTGGAGCTCCTACGAGCAGTACTTC.

This chain joins TRBV25-1 and TRBJ2-5; 10 nucleotides line up with TRBD1. The DNA end is a closer match to TRBJ2-7, so the J assignment may be wrong. The germline V gene encodes CDR1 MGHDK and CDR2 SYGVNS. The CDR3 length is 11 residues. The CDR3 region is CASGTGVEQYF. CDR3 nucleotides: TGTGCCAGCGGGACAGGGGTCGAGCAGTACTTC.

This clonotype was seen more than once but under ten times. V and J are TRBV7-2 and TRBJ1-2, with D perhaps TRBD1 (5 bases). The length of the CDR3 is 13 residues. The germline V gene has CDR1 SGHTA and CDR2 FQGNSA. V was cut by 1 base and J by 8 bases, with 11 bases left in between. This chain's CDR3 is CASSLVSGAGYTF. The DNA of the CDR3 is TGTGCCAGCAGCTTAGTCTCTGGGGCGGGCTACACCTTC.

CDR3 sequence: CSVEVVAGGSYNEQFF. The CDR3, as DNA: TGCAGCGTTGAAGTGGTAGCGGGGGGCTCCTACAATGAGCAGTTCTTC. The chain employs TRBV29-1 and TRBJ2-1; 10 nucleotides agree with TRBD2. J lost 0 bases, V lost 1 base, and 3 bases had no gene match. Germline-derived CDR1 and CDR2 are SQVTM and ANQGSEA. The CDR3 sequence is 16 residues long.

In the case of this clonotype: At one boundary the junction diverges from the germline segment, which might be a read error. The V gene is TRBV9, the J gene TRBJ2-3, with 10 bases fitting TRBD2. The CDR3 is 17 amino acids. Germline CDR1 is SGDLS and CDR2 is YYNGEE. CDR3 DNA: TGTGCCAACAGCGCTCAGGAGAGCGGGGGGGTATCGGATACGCAGTATTTT. Its translation: CANSAQESGGVSDTQYF.

The chain links TRBV20-1 to TRBJ2-5; D is uncertain. This CDR3 is built from 16 residues. Germline CDR1 reads DFQATT; CDR2 reads SNEGSKA (reference sequence). Trimming stripped 5 bases from V and 2 bases from J, with 21 bases between. As DNA, the CDR3 is TGCAGTGCTTCCCAATCGTGGGGAACTGGGCAAGAGACCCAGTACTTC. It encodes CSASQSWGTGQETQYF.

V is TRBV12-3 or TRBV12-4 and J is TRBJ1-6; weak D call: TRBD1 (6 bases). The CDR3 consists of 16 residues. Trimming pared 6 bases from V and 4 bases from J, leaving 16 bases between. This CDR3 reads CASSPYGTLYNSPLHF. The CDR3 coding sequence is TGTGCCAGCAGCCCTTACGGGACACTTTATAATTCACCCCTCCACTTT.

In this sample, this clonotype turned up a few times. The V gene is TRBV4-3, the J gene TRBJ2-5; D ambiguous. V was pared by 2 bases and J by 5 bases, with 9 bases between. From germline, CDR1 is LGHNA and CDR2 YSLEER. The CDR3 contains 13 residues. CDR3 sequence: CASSQQTSETQYF. The CDR3 nucleotides read TGCGCCAGCAGCCAACAAACGAGCGAGACCCAGTACTTC.

In its sample, this clonotype was seen many times. The chain carries TRBV12-3 or TRBV12-4 and TRBJ1-2; TRBD1 matches 7 bases. The CDR3 runs 14 residues. The trim removed 4 bases at V and 4 bases at J, leaving 6 bases unmatched. The CDR3 DNA reads TGTGCCAGCAGTTCAACAGGGGTTGGCTATGGCTACACCTTC. Translating gives CASSSTGVGYGYTF.

The chain joins TRBV27 to TRBJ2-1; 11 positions agree with TRBD2. CDR1 is MNHEY, CDR2 SMNVEV, per germline (reference sequence). The CDR3 is 15 amino acids. V shed 5 bases and J 5 bases; nucleotides not matched to a gene: 5. The CDR3 loop is CASSPLAGEDNEQFF. The CDR3 region has the DNA TGTGCCAGCAGTCCACTAGCGGGGGAGGACAATGAGCAGTTCTTC.

This clonotype showed up just a few times. V gene TRBV29-1 combines with J gene TRBJ2-3, with 7 bases that match TRBD1. V shed 4 bases and J 2 bases; nucleotides not matched to a gene: 6. This CDR3 comprises 14 residues. Germline V gives CDR1 SQVTM, CDR2 ANQGSEA. The CDR3 region is CSVAGQFHTDTQYF. CDR3 sequence (DNA): TGCAGCGTTGCGGGACAGTTTCACACAGATACGCAGTATTTT.